This TCR beta chain originates from a study of blood T cell repertoires in COVID-19 (dated by TCRdb to 2019 to 2021). As for the study more broadly: Samples covering the acute and convalescent phases of COVID-19 were provided by collaborators in the United States, Italy and Spain. Nearly every sample came with metadata listing a de-identified subject ID, COVID-19 status, age in years and sex. The dataset comprised deeply sampled blood TCRbeta repertoires from subjects exposed to, actively infected with, or recovered from COVID-19. The prospective study material was composed of cDNA or gDNA derived from T cells, B-cell-depleted T cells, or PBMCs. The repertoires were released in a freely available public database intended as a resource for research on the immune response to SARS-CoV-2. Samples came from the ongoing ImmuneRACE study (first 160 participants) plus 1,254 subjects from 6 global collaborators. Where available, HLA class I and class II types were obtained from metadata supplied by the sample provider rather than from assay-based typing.

The immunoSEQ Assay, a bias-controlled multiplex PCR, was used to amplify TCRbeta CDR3 regions from genomic DNA. For the original study's pipeline: Within the assay, amplification of reference gene primers was used to estimate how many nucleated cells each sample contained. Sequence reads were collapsed and filtered to measure the absolute abundance of every unique TCRbeta CDR3 rearrangement. For each sample, productive Simpson clonality was calculated by taking the square root of Simpson's diversity index across productive rearrangements. Here the immuneACCESS table is served through TCRdb, limited to in-frame sequences with V and J called. Missing clones are a known gap in these copies; in checked studies unresolved V genes cover under half, and the rest lacks a known reason. V and J calls and clone size are as listed in that table; D and trimming were resolved from the DNA. This sample holds over 65,000 clones; around 86% were observed only once. Approximately 12% of the sample rests with the top ten.

The CDR3, from cysteine to phenylalanine, totals 12 residues. Solely the CDR3 DNA is kept, with 36 bases framed from the first base. V sheds 6 bases and J sheds 9 bases, leaving 11 bases between their ends. The collaborating institutions used their own protocols to collect whole blood in K2EDTA tubes. Collaborator samples were shipped for TCRbeta analysis as frozen whole blood, isolated PBMCs, or DNA extracted from either sample type. What the authors observed across the whole study: The amount of clinical and demographic metadata varied by source and participant and was provided uncurated.

As concerns this clone: The antigen this receptor binds is unknown. Base qualities are missing; no much larger clone stands one base away.

The sequence was obtained from a human donor in a cohort sampled during active COVID-19. The chain employs TRBV12-3 or TRBV12-4 and TRBJ2-2; a weak D assignment points to TRBD2 (6 bases agree). The specimen was peripheral blood. The nucleotides are TGTGCCAGCAGCACCCTAGCGCGGGAGCTGTTTTTT. Protein translation: CASSTLARELFF.